The T cell receptor beta chain under discussion was sequenced for a study of T cells after posttransplantation cyclophosphamide. The data were produced by immunoSEQ multiplex PCR, yet TCRdb's version contains in-frame clones alone and is incomplete. The sample was found to contain approximately 34,000 clones, and every one recurs. Trimming took 2 bases from V and 0 from J, leaving 17 bases between them. This CDR3 region has 19 residues. The germline CDR1 and CDR2 sequences are MNHNS and SASEGT. This clone was recorded at least ten times. The antigen remains unidentified. Overall study results and limits: Skin or GI-infiltrating T cells shared few TRB sequences with blood.

The TCR sequence derives from a woman in her forties or fifties in good health and a related stem cell transplant donor. The chain is built from TRBV6-1 and TRBJ2-6; D uncertain. The sample was PBMCs. The CDR3 DNA reads as TGTGCCAGCAGTGAAAAGTTTGCATCTACCTCCTCTGGGGCCAACGTCCTGACTTTC. Protein sequence: CASSEKFASTSSGANVLTF.